A single sample gave rise to the 2 T cell receptor beta chains below, sequenced in a study of CD8+ T cells in alopecia areata. Once RNA had been extracted, it was reverse transcribed into cDNA to act as the sequencing template. Sequencing used immunoSEQ multiplex PCR; TCRdb keeps in-frame clones, though not all of them. This table has approximately 150,000 clones, roughly 46% appearing once. The sample was CD4+ T cells sorted from blood, taken at week 0. The receptor source for this set is a human donor with alopecia areata.

This clone occurred many times. This chain joins TRBV6-6 and TRBJ1-5; D gene uncertain. Trimming left V 0 bases short and J 7 bases short, with 13 bases between. The CDR3 extends over 15 amino acids. Germline loops: CDR1 MNHNY, CDR2 SVGAGI (reference sequence). The CDR3 protein is CASSYSMGWSQPQHF. The CDR3 DNA follows: TGTGCCAGCAGTTACTCGATGGGCTGGAGCCAGCCCCAGCATTTT.

This clone turned up a few times. The V call is TRBV29-1, the J call TRBJ2-7, with 7 bases lining up with TRBD1. With V trimmed by 4 bases and J by 2 bases, 14 bases remained unmatched. Germline V gene data show CDR1 as SQVTM and CDR2 as ANQGSEA. The CDR3 runs 16 residues. The CDR3 region is CSVVTAAAQGTYEQYF. The CDR3 DNA reads as TGCAGCGTTGTTACGGCGGCGGCACAGGGGACCTACGAGCAGTACTTC.